This note documents a single T cell receptor (beta chain) sequence. The antigen remains unidentified. The data were obtained in a study of radiation and T cells in renal cell carcinoma. Measured with immunoSEQ multiplex PCR; TCRdb has only the in-frame clones, and not every one. The sample includes 10,000 to 12,000 clones, roughly three fifths of them seen just once. Regarding the study as a whole: Dominant CDR3 motifs occupied more repertoire in irradiated than control tumors.

Germline values: CDR1 LNHDA, CDR2 SQIVND (reference sequence). V dropped 3 bases and J dropped 8 bases, with 11 bases sitting between them. This CDR3 region has 13 residues. The treatment: treatment-naive control, cytoreductive nephrectomy. The source is a man between 40 and 49 years old with renal cell carcinoma. This specimen consisted of tumor tissue, obtained from a patient whose treatment was nephrectomy without radiotherapy. The chain recombines TRBV19 with TRBJ2-1, with a possible D match to TRBD1 (5 bases). As DNA, the CDR3 is TGTGCCAGTAGTATTGCCAGGGCCGATGAGCAGTTCTTC. Translated: CASSIARADEQFF.